This is a list of T cell receptor beta chains from one sample in a study of cytomegalovirus exposure and HLA in healthy donors. Sequenced by immunoSEQ multiplex PCR; TCRdb stores in-frame clones only, minus some. The profile shows under 150,000 clones, about 80% of them singletons. Sequences were obtained from PBMCs. The receptors here all came from a male donor in good health and CMV-seronegative. Each CDR3 is given with its conserved first and last residue. Each record gives: J gene, clone size, V gene, D gene, CDR3 protein, CDR3 DNA. D genes are given only for firm matches. For some rows the clone size is stated as once, few or many, or as a class when expanded; others skip it.

j_gene: TRBJ1-3; abundance: -; v_gene: TRBV7-3; d_gene: -; CDR3aa: CASSLGGQGKGNTIYF; CDR3nt: TGTGCCAGCAGCTTAGGCGGGCAGGGGAAAGGAAACACCATATATTTT
j_gene: TRBJ2-1; abundance: -; v_gene: TRBV5-4; d_gene: -; CDR3aa: CASSSLGRNYNEQFF; CDR3nt: TGTGCCAGCAGCTCCCTGGGGCGAAACTACAATGAGCAGTTCTTC
j_gene: TRBJ2-5; abundance: -; v_gene: TRBV10-1; d_gene: -; CDR3aa: CASSDGETQYF; CDR3nt: TGCGCCAGCAGTGACGGAGAGACCCAGTACTTC
j_gene: TRBJ2-7; abundance: -; v_gene: TRBV7-9; d_gene: -; CDR3aa: CASSPTGRSSYEQYF; CDR3nt: TGTGCCAGCAGCCCAACGGGAAGGAGCTCCTACGAGCAGTACTTC
j_gene: TRBJ2-2; abundance: few; v_gene: TRBV6-1; d_gene: TRBD1; CDR3aa: CASKLTGPTGELFF; CDR3nt: TGTGCCAGCAAACTGACAGGGCCCACCGGGGAGCTGTTTTTT
j_gene: TRBJ2-1; abundance: -; v_gene: TRBV10-2; d_gene: -; CDR3aa: CASSHRVSNNEQFF; CDR3nt: TGCGCCAGCAGCCACAGGGTATCCAACAATGAGCAGTTCTTC
j_gene: TRBJ2-7; abundance: -; v_gene: TRBV27; d_gene: TRBD1; CDR3aa: CASSFQGALPYEQYF; CDR3nt: TGTGCCAGCAGTTTTCAGGGGGCGCTTCCCTACGAGCAGTACTTC
j_gene: TRBJ1-2; abundance: -; v_gene: TRBV21-1; d_gene: -; CDR3aa: CASSKGTGYYGYTF; CDR3nt: TGTGCCAGCAGCAAAGGAACCGGGTACTATGGCTACACCTTC
j_gene: TRBJ2-7; abundance: once; v_gene: TRBV27; d_gene: -; CDR3aa: CASSSSGEQYF; CDR3nt: TGTGCCAGCAGCTCCTCGGGGGAGCAGTACTTC
j_gene: TRBJ1-5; abundance: -; v_gene: TRBV6-5; d_gene: TRBD1; CDR3aa: CASRTGGNQPQHF; CDR3nt: TGTGCCAGCAGGACAGGGGGGAATCAGCCCCAGCATTTT
j_gene: TRBJ1-1; abundance: -; v_gene: TRBV11-2; d_gene: -; CDR3aa: CASSTIRGSTEAFF; CDR3nt: TGTGCCAGCAGCACAATCAGGGGTTCGACTGAAGCTTTCTTT
j_gene: TRBJ1-1; abundance: -; v_gene: TRBV6-1; d_gene: -; CDR3aa: CASSLAYTVNTEAFF; CDR3nt: TGTGCCAGCAGTCTAGCCTATACCGTGAACACTGAAGCTTTCTTT
j_gene: TRBJ2-2; abundance: few; v_gene: TRBV7-6; d_gene: TRBD2; CDR3aa: CASSLVRSLAGQNTGELFF; CDR3nt: TGTGCCAGCAGCTTAGTTCGATCGCTAGCGGGACAGAACACCGGGGAGCTGTTTTTT
j_gene: TRBJ2-3; abundance: -; v_gene: TRBV9; d_gene: -; CDR3aa: CASSPGDTQYF; CDR3nt: TGTGCCAGCAGCCCCGGGGATACGCAGTATTTT
j_gene: TRBJ1-1; abundance: -; v_gene: TRBV7-2; d_gene: -; CDR3aa: CASSSPGFEAFF; CDR3nt: TGTGCCAGCAGCTCGCCAGGGTTTGAAGCTTTCTTT
j_gene: TRBJ2-1; abundance: -; v_gene: TRBV27; d_gene: TRBD2; CDR3aa: CASSVSMRGGDEQFF; CDR3nt: TGTGCCAGCAGTGTATCGATGCGGGGGGGCGATGAGCAGTTCTTC
j_gene: TRBJ1-1; abundance: -; v_gene: TRBV30; d_gene: -; CDR3aa: CAWSVRGSGGTEAFF; CDR3nt: TGTGCCTGGAGCGTCAGGGGCTCAGGTGGCACTGAAGCTTTCTTT
j_gene: TRBJ2-7; abundance: few; v_gene: TRBV11-2; d_gene: -; CDR3aa: CASSFPDSYEQYF; CDR3nt: TGTGCCAGCAGCTTCCCGGACAGCTACGAGCAGTACTTC
j_gene: TRBJ1-5; abundance: -; v_gene: TRBV28; d_gene: -; CDR3aa: CASREDRPGNQPQHF; CDR3nt: TGTGCCAGCAGAGAGGATAGGCCGGGCAATCAGCCCCAGCATTTT
j_gene: TRBJ2-2; abundance: -; v_gene: TRBV7-3; d_gene: -; CDR3aa: CASSLSAGAPGELFF; CDR3nt: TGTGCCAGCAGCCTCTCGGCAGGGGCCCCCGGGGAGCTGTTTTTT
j_gene: TRBJ2-2; abundance: -; v_gene: TRBV5-1; d_gene: -; CDR3aa: CASSSGEGSGTGELFF; CDR3nt: TGCGCCAGCAGCTCTGGAGAGGGATCGGGCACCGGGGAGCTGTTTTTT
j_gene: TRBJ1-2; abundance: once; v_gene: TRBV19; d_gene: TRBD1; CDR3aa: CASSIALSTGAGYTF; CDR3nt: TGTGCCAGTAGTATAGCCCTTTCGACAGGGGCTGGCTACACCTTC
j_gene: TRBJ2-2; abundance: -; v_gene: TRBV6-5; d_gene: -; CDR3aa: CASSLTLLTGELFF; CDR3nt: TGTGCCAGCAGTTTGACTCTTCTCACCGGGGAGCTGTTTTTT
j_gene: TRBJ1-2; abundance: -; v_gene: TRBV27; d_gene: -; CDR3aa: CASSPGGANYGYTF; CDR3nt: TGTGCCAGCAGTCCGGGGGGAGCTAACTATGGCTACACCTTC
j_gene: TRBJ2-3; abundance: few; v_gene: TRBV29-1; d_gene: -; CDR3aa: CSVVGQGEADTQYF; CDR3nt: TGCAGCGTTGTAGGGCAGGGGGAGGCAGATACGCAGTATTTT
j_gene: TRBJ1-2; abundance: -; v_gene: TRBV7-9; d_gene: TRBD1; CDR3aa: CASSPILRDRVGYGYTF; CDR3nt: TGTGCCAGCAGCCCCATCCTCCGGGACAGGGTTGGGTATGGCTACACCTTC
j_gene: TRBJ2-3; abundance: -; v_gene: TRBV5-1; d_gene: TRBD1; CDR3aa: CASSPGRGQGTDTQYF; CDR3nt: TGCGCCAGCAGCCCCGGAAGGGGACAGGGGACAGATACGCAGTATTTT
j_gene: TRBJ1-2; abundance: -; v_gene: TRBV14; d_gene: TRBD1; CDR3aa: CASSQSGQGRSGYTF; CDR3nt: TGTGCCAGCAGCCAATCGGGACAGGGAAGAAGTGGCTACACCTTC
j_gene: TRBJ2-1; abundance: -; v_gene: TRBV4-2; d_gene: TRBD2; CDR3aa: CASSMRLLAGTYNEQFF; CDR3nt: TGTGCCAGCAGCATGCGCTTACTAGCGGGGACCTACAATGAGCAGTTCTTC
j_gene: TRBJ2-1; abundance: -; v_gene: TRBV7-2; d_gene: -; CDR3aa: CASSLDRDFANEQFF; CDR3nt: TGTGCCAGCAGCTTAGATCGGGACTTTGCCAATGAGCAGTTCTTC
j_gene: TRBJ1-2; abundance: -; v_gene: TRBV29-1; d_gene: TRBD1; CDR3aa: CSVVGDRGLDYGYTF; CDR3nt: TGCAGCGTTGTAGGTGACAGGGGGCTTGACTATGGCTACACCTTC
j_gene: TRBJ1-1; abundance: -; v_gene: TRBV4-3; d_gene: TRBD1; CDR3aa: CASSQVGTGNTEAFF; CDR3nt: TGCGCCAGCAGCCAAGTTGGGACAGGGAACACTGAAGCTTTCTTT
j_gene: TRBJ1-3; abundance: once; v_gene: TRBV4-3; d_gene: TRBD1; CDR3aa: CASSQDRTGGNTIYF; CDR3nt: TGCGCCAGCAGCCAAGATCGGACAGGCGGGAACACCATATATTTT
j_gene: TRBJ1-5; abundance: -; v_gene: TRBV4-1; d_gene: -; CDR3aa: CASSPREEGSNQPQHF; CDR3nt: TGCGCCAGCAGCCCCCGGGAGGAGGGGAGCAATCAGCCCCAGCATTTT
j_gene: TRBJ1-5; abundance: -; v_gene: TRBV5-6; d_gene: -; CDR3aa: CAGRWGEEQPQHF; CDR3nt: TGTGCCGGGAGGTGGGGGGAAGAACAGCCCCAGCATTTT
j_gene: TRBJ2-5; abundance: -; v_gene: TRBV5-4; d_gene: -; CDR3aa: CASSLAVTVQETQYF; CDR3nt: TGTGCCAGCAGCTTGGCCGTGACAGTCCAAGAGACCCAGTACTTC
j_gene: TRBJ2-7; abundance: -; v_gene: TRBV30; d_gene: -; CDR3aa: CAWSEGLEQYF; CDR3nt: TGTGCCTGGAGTGAGGGGCTCGAGCAGTACTTC
j_gene: TRBJ1-4; abundance: -; v_gene: TRBV11-2; d_gene: -; CDR3aa: CASSPPGRREKLFF; CDR3nt: TGTGCCAGCAGCCCCCCGGGGAGACGAGAAAAACTGTTTTTT
j_gene: TRBJ2-3; abundance: -; v_gene: TRBV30; d_gene: TRBD2; CDR3aa: CAWSPLGLAGGDTQYF; CDR3nt: TGTGCCTGGAGTCCCCTGGGACTAGCGGGGGGAGATACGCAGTATTTT
j_gene: TRBJ2-7; abundance: -; v_gene: TRBV4-2; d_gene: TRBD1; CDR3aa: CASSLGQGAGQSYEQYF; CDR3nt: TGTGCCAGCAGCCTTGGCCAGGGGGCAGGACAATCCTACGAGCAGTACTTC
j_gene: TRBJ2-7; abundance: -; v_gene: TRBV7-6; d_gene: TRBD1; CDR3aa: CASSAPLRTGGGYEQYF; CDR3nt: TGTGCCAGCAGCGCCCCTCTCCGGACAGGGGGAGGATACGAGCAGTACTTC
j_gene: TRBJ2-3; abundance: -; v_gene: TRBV4-2; d_gene: -; CDR3aa: CASSQEGRSSTDTQYF; CDR3nt: TGTGCCAGCAGCCAAGAGGGTAGGAGCAGCACAGATACGCAGTATTTT
j_gene: TRBJ2-7; abundance: few; v_gene: TRBV19; d_gene: -; CDR3aa: CASSDDGDSYEQYF; CDR3nt: TGTGCCAGTAGTGACGACGGGGACTCCTACGAGCAGTACTTC
j_gene: TRBJ1-5; abundance: -; v_gene: TRBV28; d_gene: TRBD1; CDR3aa: CASSSPSTGSISQPQHF; CDR3nt: TGTGCCAGCAGTTCCCCGTCGACAGGGAGTATATCTCAGCCCCAGCATTTT
j_gene: TRBJ2-3; abundance: -; v_gene: TRBV5-1; d_gene: TRBD2; CDR3aa: CASSLDGGADTQYF; CDR3nt: TGCGCCAGCAGCTTGGATGGGGGGGCAGATACGCAGTATTTT
j_gene: TRBJ1-3; abundance: -; v_gene: TRBV6-1; d_gene: -; CDR3aa: CASRTGTYGNTIYF; CDR3nt: TGCGCCAGCAGGACCGGGACATACGGAAACACCATATATTTT
j_gene: TRBJ2-3; abundance: few; v_gene: TRBV21-1; d_gene: -; CDR3aa: CASSKERTSGGVGTDTQYF; CDR3nt: TGTGCCAGCAGCAAAGAGAGGACTAGCGGGGGGGTCGGCACAGATACGCAGTATTTT
j_gene: TRBJ2-7; abundance: -; v_gene: TRBV7-9; d_gene: TRBD1; CDR3aa: CASSPRQVGTGLSYEQYF; CDR3nt: TGTGCCAGCAGCCCACGACAAGTTGGGACAGGTCTTTCCTACGAGCAGTACTTC
j_gene: TRBJ2-3; abundance: -; v_gene: TRBV19; d_gene: -; CDR3aa: CASSSSLTGASTDTQYF; CDR3nt: TGTGCCAGTAGTTCATCTTTGACAGGAGCTAGCACAGATACGCAGTATTTT